This paragraph covers one T cell receptor beta chain sequence. The sample belongs to a study of blood T cell repertoires in COVID-19. Libraries were prepared by immunoSEQ multiplex PCR; TCRdb keeps only in-frame clonotypes and omits some of them. The sample records about 70,000 clones, about 84% being singletons. The germline CDR1 and CDR2 sequences are MDHEN and SYDVKM. The CDR3 loop spans 14 amino acids. The junction had 5 bases not matched to a gene; V was cut back by 6 bases and J by 0 bases. The source is a human donor in a cohort sampled during active COVID-19. Sample: peripheral blood. The V call is TRBV28, the J call TRBJ2-7; 7 nucleotides match TRBD2. The CDR3 here is CASRSSGSSYEQYF. DNA of the CDR3: TGTGCCAGCAGATCTAGCGGCAGCTCCTACGAGCAGTACTTC.